This T cell receptor (beta chain) was identified during a study of CD8+ T cells in alopecia areata. Study-wide context: For 6 to 18 months, tofacitinib was taken, and 6 months off drug followed. General study results and limits: More clonal than normal scalp was lesional scalp, particularly alopecia totalis/universalis.

Germline V gene data show CDR1 as LNHDA and CDR2 as SQIVND (reference sequence). The CDR3 totals 12 residues. V was pared by 2 bases and J by 5 bases, with 6 bases between. In each case, RNA was isolated and then reverse transcribed into cDNA as the sequencing template. The method was immunoSEQ multiplex PCR; TCRdb's version includes in-frame clones alone and lacks a portion of them. The table lists about 160,000 clones, roughly 50% of them singletons. Many counts were recorded for this clone. The target antigen is unknown. From alopecia areata patients, lesional scalp punch biopsies and peripheral blood were collected. The researchers isolated CD4+ and CD8+ T cells from PBMCs by sorting.

The chain joins TRBV19 to TRBJ1-1, with D uncertain. The origin of this receptor is a human donor with alopecia areata. Sequencing was done on a sample of CD4+ T cells sorted from blood. For the CDR3, the DNA is TGTGCCAGTAGTATACAGCCGACTGAAGCTTTCTTT. The encoded protein is CASSIQPTEAFF.